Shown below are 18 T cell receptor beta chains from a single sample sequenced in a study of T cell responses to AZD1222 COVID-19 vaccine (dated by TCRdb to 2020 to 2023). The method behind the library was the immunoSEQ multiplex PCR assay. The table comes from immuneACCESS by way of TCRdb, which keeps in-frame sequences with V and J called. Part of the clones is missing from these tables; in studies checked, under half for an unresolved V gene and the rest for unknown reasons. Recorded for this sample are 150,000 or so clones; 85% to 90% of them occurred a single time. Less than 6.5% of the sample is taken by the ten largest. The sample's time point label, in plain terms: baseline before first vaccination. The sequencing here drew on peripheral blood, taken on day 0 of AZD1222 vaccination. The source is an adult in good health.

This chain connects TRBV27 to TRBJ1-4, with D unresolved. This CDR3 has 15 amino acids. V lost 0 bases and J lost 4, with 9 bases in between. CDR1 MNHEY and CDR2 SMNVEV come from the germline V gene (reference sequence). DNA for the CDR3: TGTGCCAGCAGTTTATCGGGCGGATTTAATGAAAAACTGTTTTTT. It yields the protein CASSLSGGFNEKLFF.

In DNA, the CDR3 is TGTGCCAGCAGCTTAGCGGCCGGTCCCCTCAATGAGCAGTTCTTC. Its protein product is CASSLAAGPLNEQFF. This chain joins TRBV7-9 and TRBJ2-1; no clear D. This CDR3 is 15 amino acids long. V was shortened by 0 bases and J by 6 bases, with 12 bases between the two germline ends. Germline lookup yields CDR1 SEHNR and CDR2 FQNEAQ (reference sequence).

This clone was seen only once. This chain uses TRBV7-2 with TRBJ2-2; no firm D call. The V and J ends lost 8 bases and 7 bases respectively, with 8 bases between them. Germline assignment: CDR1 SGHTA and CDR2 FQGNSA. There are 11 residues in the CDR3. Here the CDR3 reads CASRGNGELFF. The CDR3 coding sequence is TGTGCCAGCCGAGGAAACGGGGAGCTGTTTTTT.

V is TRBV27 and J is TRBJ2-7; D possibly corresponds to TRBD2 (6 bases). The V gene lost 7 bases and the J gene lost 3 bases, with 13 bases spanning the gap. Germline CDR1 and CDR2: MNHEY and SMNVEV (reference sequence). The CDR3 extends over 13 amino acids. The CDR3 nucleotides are TGTGCCAGCACCTGGGGTAGCGGCTACGAGCAGTACTTC. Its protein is CASTWGSGYEQYF.

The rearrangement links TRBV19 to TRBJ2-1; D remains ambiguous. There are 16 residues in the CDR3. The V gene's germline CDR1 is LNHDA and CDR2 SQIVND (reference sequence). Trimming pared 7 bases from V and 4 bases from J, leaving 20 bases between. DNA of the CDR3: TGTGCCAGTAAGAATTCGCAGGCCGTAGGGTACAATGAGCAGTTCTTC. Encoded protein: CASKNSQAVGYNEQFF.

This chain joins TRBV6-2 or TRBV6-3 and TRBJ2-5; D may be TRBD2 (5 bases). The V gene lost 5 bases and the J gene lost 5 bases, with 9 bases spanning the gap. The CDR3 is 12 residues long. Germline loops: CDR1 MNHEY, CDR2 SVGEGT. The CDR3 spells CASSVPGETQYF. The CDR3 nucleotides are TGTGCCAGCAGTGTACCGGGGGAGACCCAGTACTTC.

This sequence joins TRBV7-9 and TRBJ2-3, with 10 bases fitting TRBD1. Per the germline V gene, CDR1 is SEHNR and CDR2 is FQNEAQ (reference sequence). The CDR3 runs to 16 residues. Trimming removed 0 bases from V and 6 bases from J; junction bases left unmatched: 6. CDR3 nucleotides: TGTGCCAGCAGCTTAGCGGGACAGGGGTTCGGTGATACGCAGTATTTT. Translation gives CASSLAGQGFGDTQYF.

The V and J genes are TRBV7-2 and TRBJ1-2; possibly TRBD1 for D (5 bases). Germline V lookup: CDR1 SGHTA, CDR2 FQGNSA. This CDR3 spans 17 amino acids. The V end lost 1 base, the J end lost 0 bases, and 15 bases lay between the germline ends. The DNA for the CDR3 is TGTGCCAGCAGCTTAGACGCGGGACGGAGAACTAACTATGGCTACACCTTC. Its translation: CASSLDAGRRTNYGYTF.

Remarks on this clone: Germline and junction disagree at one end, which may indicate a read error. CDR3 amino acids: CASSLLTVGSGGAF. The CDR3 nucleotides read TGTGCCAGCAGCTTACTCACAGTAGGGAGCGGTGGGGCCTTC. The chain carries TRBV7-2 and TRBJ1-2; unclear D gene. Germline CDR1 reads SGHTA; CDR2 reads FQGNSA. The CDR3 has 14 amino acids.

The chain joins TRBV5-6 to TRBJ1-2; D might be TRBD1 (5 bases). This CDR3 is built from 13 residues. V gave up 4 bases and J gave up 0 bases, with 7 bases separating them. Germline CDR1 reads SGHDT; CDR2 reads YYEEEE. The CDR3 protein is CASSLTANYGYTF. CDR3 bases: TGTGCCAGCAGCCTGACAGCTAACTATGGCTACACCTTC.

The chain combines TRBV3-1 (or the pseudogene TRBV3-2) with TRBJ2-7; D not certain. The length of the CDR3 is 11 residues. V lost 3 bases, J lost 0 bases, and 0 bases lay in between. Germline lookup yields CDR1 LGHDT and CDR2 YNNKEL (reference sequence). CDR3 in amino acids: CASSHSYEQYF. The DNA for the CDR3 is TGTGCCAGCAGCCACTCCTACGAGCAGTACTTC.

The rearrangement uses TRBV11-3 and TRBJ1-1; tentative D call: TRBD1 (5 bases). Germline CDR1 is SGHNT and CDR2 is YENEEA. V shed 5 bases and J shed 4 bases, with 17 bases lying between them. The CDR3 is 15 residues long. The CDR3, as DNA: TGTGCCAGCAGCCCCGGGACTCTTGAGGGCACTGAAGCTTTCTTT. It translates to CASSPGTLEGTEAFF.

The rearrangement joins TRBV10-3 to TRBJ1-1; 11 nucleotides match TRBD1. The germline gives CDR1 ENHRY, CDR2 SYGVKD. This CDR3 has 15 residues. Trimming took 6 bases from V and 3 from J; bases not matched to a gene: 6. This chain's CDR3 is CAIRFRGQGDTEAFF. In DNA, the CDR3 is TGTGCCATCAGATTCAGGGGACAGGGGGACACTGAAGCTTTCTTT.

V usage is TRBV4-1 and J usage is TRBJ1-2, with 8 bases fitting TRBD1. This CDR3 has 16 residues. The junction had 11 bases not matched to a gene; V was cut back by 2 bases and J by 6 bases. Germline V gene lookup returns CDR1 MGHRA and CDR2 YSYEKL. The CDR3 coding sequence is TGCGCCAGCAGCCAATTTAGTCAGGGGGCAGGAAATGGCTACACCTTC. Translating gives CASSQFSQGAGNGYTF.

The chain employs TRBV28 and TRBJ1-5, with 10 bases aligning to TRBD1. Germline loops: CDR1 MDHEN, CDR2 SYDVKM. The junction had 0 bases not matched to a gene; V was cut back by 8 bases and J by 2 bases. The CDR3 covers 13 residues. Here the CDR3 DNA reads TGTGCCAGCGGGACAGGGGGCAATCAGCCCCAGCATTTT. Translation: CASGTGGNQPQHF.

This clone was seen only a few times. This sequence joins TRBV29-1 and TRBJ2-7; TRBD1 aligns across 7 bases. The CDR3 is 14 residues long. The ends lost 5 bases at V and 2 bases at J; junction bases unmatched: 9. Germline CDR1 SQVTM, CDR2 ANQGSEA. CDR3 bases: TGCAGCGTTCTGGACAGGTCGATTACCTACGAGCAGTACTTC. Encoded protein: CSVLDRSITYEQYF.

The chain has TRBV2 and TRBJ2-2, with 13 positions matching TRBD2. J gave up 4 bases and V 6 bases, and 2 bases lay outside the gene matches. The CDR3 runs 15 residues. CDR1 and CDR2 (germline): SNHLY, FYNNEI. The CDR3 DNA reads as TGTGCCAGCAGGGGACTAGCGGGACCCACCGGGGAGCTGTTTTTT. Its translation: CASRGLAGPTGELFF.

The CDR3 coding sequence is TGTGCCAGCAGTTACGGAAGCAATCAGCCCCAGCATTTT. It is translated as CASSYGSNQPQHF. V usage is TRBV12-3 or TRBV12-4 and J usage is TRBJ1-5; D is undetermined. The CDR3 is made up of 13 amino acids. Between the trimmed V and J ends, which lost 4 bases and 1 base, there was a span of 5 bases.